Listed below are T cell receptor beta chains from one sample, sequenced in a study of blood T cell repertoires in COVID-19. TCRdb's table, derived via immunoSEQ multiplex PCR, lists solely in-frame clones and lacks some. The sample lists roughly 120,000 clones; 82% were seen once. Sequenced sample: peripheral blood. The receptors derive from a human donor in a cohort sampled during active COVID-19. The CDR3 runs from the conserved cysteine through the conserved F or W. Each record gives: D gene, clone size, J gene, V gene, CDR3 protein, CDR3 DNA. The D gene is left open where the match is weak. The size entry is marked missing in some rows and otherwise reads once, few, many or a size class.

d_gene: TRBD2
abundance: once
j_gene: TRBJ2-1
v_gene: TRBV18
CDR3aa: CASSPPSGGLDNEQFF
CDR3nt: TGTGCCAGCTCACCACCTAGCGGGGGGCTGGACAATGAGCAGTTCTTC

d_gene: .
abundance: .
j_gene: TRBJ2-5
v_gene: TRBV7-8
CDR3aa: CASSLGVGAPQETQYF
CDR3nt: TGTGCCAGCAGCTTAGGAGTGGGGGCCCCCCAAGAGACCCAGTACTTC

d_gene: TRBD2
abundance: .
j_gene: TRBJ2-1
v_gene: TRBV6-2/TRBV6-3
CDR3aa: CASSYSSGGAGYNEQFF
CDR3nt: TGTGCCAGCAGTTACTCGAGCGGGGGGGCCGGCTACAATGAGCAGTTCTTC

d_gene: TRBD1
abundance: .
j_gene: TRBJ2-5
v_gene: TRBV2
CDR3aa: CASRTLGTGKETQYF
CDR3nt: TGTGCCAGCAGAACCCTCGGGACAGGGAAAGAGACCCAGTACTTC

d_gene: TRBD1
abundance: .
j_gene: TRBJ2-3
v_gene: TRBV19
CDR3aa: CASSITRWRQGAGRTDTQYF
CDR3nt: TGTGCCAGTAGTATAACTAGGTGGAGGCAGGGGGCTGGTCGCACAGATACGCAGTATTTT

d_gene: TRBD1
abundance: .
j_gene: TRBJ2-7
v_gene: TRBV18
CDR3aa: CASSHPGQGYFEQYF
CDR3nt: TGTGCCAGCTCACACCCGGGACAGGGGTATTTCGAGCAGTACTTC

d_gene: TRBD1
abundance: .
j_gene: TRBJ2-7
v_gene: TRBV6-2/TRBV6-3
CDR3aa: CASSPQNPGQGSSYEQYF
CDR3nt: TGTGCCAGCAGTCCACAGAATCCGGGACAGGGGTCCTCCTACGAGCAGTACTTC

d_gene: .
abundance: once
j_gene: TRBJ1-6
v_gene: TRBV5-1
CDR3aa: CASSLGTAAADSPLHF
CDR3nt: TGCGCCAGCAGCTTAGGGACTGCGGCCGCGGATTCACCCCTCCACTTT

d_gene: .
abundance: .
j_gene: TRBJ1-6
v_gene: TRBV7-9
CDR3aa: CASSSTTGGGSPLHF
CDR3nt: TGTGCCAGCAGCTCGACGACAGGTGGGGGCTCACCCCTCCACTTT

d_gene: TRBD1
abundance: .
j_gene: TRBJ2-7
v_gene: TRBV28
CDR3aa: CASSLTGTEYEQYF
CDR3nt: TGTGCCAGCAGCCTAACCGGGACAGAATACGAGCAGTACTTC

d_gene: TRBD1
abundance: once
j_gene: TRBJ1-4
v_gene: TRBV28
CDR3aa: CASRKFRDRGNEKLFF
CDR3nt: TGTGCCAGCAGAAAATTCCGGGACAGGGGGAATGAAAAACTGTTTTTT

d_gene: TRBD1
abundance: .
j_gene: TRBJ1-2
v_gene: TRBV6-5
CDR3aa: CASSISGTANYGYTF
CDR3nt: TGTGCCAGCAGTATATCCGGGACAGCTAACTATGGCTACACCTTC

d_gene: .
abundance: .
j_gene: TRBJ1-2
v_gene: TRBV6-1
CDR3aa: CASSERTAGPYGYTF
CDR3nt: TGTGCCAGCAGTGAGAGGACTGCCGGGCCCTATGGCTACACCTTC

d_gene: .
abundance: once
j_gene: TRBJ1-3
v_gene: TRBV4-3
CDR3aa: CASSQESGNTIYF
CDR3nt: TGCGCCAGCAGCCAAGAGTCGGGAAACACCATATATTTT

d_gene: TRBD2
abundance: once
j_gene: TRBJ2-1
v_gene: TRBV6-5
CDR3aa: CASSYSGGGRHEQFF
CDR3nt: TGTGCCAGCAGTTACTCCGGGGGGGGGCGGCATGAGCAGTTCTTC

d_gene: TRBD1
abundance: .
j_gene: TRBJ1-1
v_gene: TRBV27
CDR3aa: CASSLTAQGGPTWAFF
CDR3nt: TGTGCCAGCAGTTTAACCGCACAGGGGGGCCCGACTTGGGCTTTCTTT

d_gene: .
abundance: few
j_gene: TRBJ2-7
v_gene: TRBV5-1
CDR3aa: CASSTGLGEQYF
CDR3nt: TGCGCCAGCAGCACGGGACTGGGCGAGCAGTACTTC

d_gene: TRBD2
abundance: .
j_gene: TRBJ2-3
v_gene: TRBV10-1
CDR3aa: CASSESTSGATDTQYF
CDR3nt: TGCGCCAGCAGTGAGTCGACTAGCGGGGCCACAGATACGCAGTATTTT

d_gene: .
abundance: .
j_gene: TRBJ1-4
v_gene: TRBV20-1
CDR3aa: CSASAGAGKLFF
CDR3nt: TGCAGTGCTAGTGCGGGTGCTGGAAAACTGTTTTTT

d_gene: TRBD1
abundance: once
j_gene: TRBJ2-4
v_gene: TRBV5-4
CDR3aa: CASSHRDRVGNIQYF
CDR3nt: TGTGCCAGCAGCCACCGTGACAGGGTTGGTAACATTCAGTACTTC

d_gene: .
abundance: .
j_gene: TRBJ1-2
v_gene: TRBV5-1
CDR3aa: CASSASGTPSLTYGYTF
CDR3nt: TGCGCCAGCAGCGCGTCCGGGACTCCCTCGCTCACCTATGGCTACACCTTC

d_gene: TRBD1
abundance: .
j_gene: TRBJ1-3
v_gene: TRBV6-1
CDR3aa: CASSEETGASGNTIYF
CDR3nt: TGTGCCAGCAGTGAAGAGACAGGGGCCTCTGGAAACACCATATATTTT

d_gene: .
abundance: .
j_gene: TRBJ1-2
v_gene: TRBV25-1
CDR3aa: CASSEEVGVGYTF
CDR3nt: TGTGCCAGCAGTGAAGAGGTTGGAGTTGGCTACACCTTC

d_gene: .
abundance: .
j_gene: TRBJ2-3
v_gene: TRBV7-7
CDR3aa: CASSLVPTNNPDTQYF
CDR3nt: TGTGCTAGCAGCTTAGTACCGACTAACAATCCTGATACGCAGTATTTT